Given below is one T cell receptor (beta chain) in context. This sample was included in a study of blood T cell repertoires in COVID-19. From germline, CDR1 is MGHRA and CDR2 YSYEKL. The CDR3 is 14 residues long. The V and J ends lost 1 base and 0 bases respectively, with 7 bases between them. In the authors' methods: How many nucleated cells were present was estimated from reference gene primer amplification. Generated by immunoSEQ multiplex PCR, the TCRdb table keeps only in-frame clones and is missing some. For V, J and clone size, that table is used; D and trimming come from the DNA. The data contain around 190,000 clones, 70% to 85% of them singletons.

V usage is TRBV4-1 and J usage is TRBJ2-7; D gene ambiguous. The receptor's source is a human donor in a cohort sampled during active COVID-19. Sequenced: peripheral blood. This CDR3 is CASSQVLSSYEQYF. In DNA, the CDR3 is TGCGCCAGCAGCCAAGTTCTAAGCTCCTACGAGCAGTACTTC.